The T cell receptor beta chain under discussion was sequenced for a study of blood T cell repertoires in COVID-19. On the study more broadly: Both acute and convalescent COVID-19 samples were obtained from the United States, Italy and Spain. PBMCs, B-cell-depleted T cells, or T cells provided the cDNA or gDNA that made up the material.

Germline V gene data show CDR1 as SGHNT and CDR2 as YENEEA. The CDR3 length is 14 residues. The V gene end was trimmed by 5 bases and the J gene end by 5 bases; junction bases not matched to a gene: 6. Methods used by the authors: From reference gene primer amplification, estimates of nucleated cell counts were derived. The method was immunoSEQ multiplex PCR; TCRdb's version includes in-frame clones alone and lacks a portion of them. The V and J calls and clone size come from that table; D and trimming were worked out from the DNA. The sample holds some 270,000 clones, 84% seen once. The sequenced material came from peripheral blood. The sequence derives from a woman between 40 and 55 years old who had recovered from COVID-19. V and J are TRBV11-3 and TRBJ2-5; the match to TRBD1 covers 9 bases. The CDR3 spells CASSRTGDVETQYF. The DNA of the CDR3 is TGTGCCAGCAGCCGGACAGGGGACGTGGAGACCCAGTACTTC.